This TCR beta chain was found in a study of CD8 T cells in ankylosing spondylitis. Findings and caveats of the study: Reportedly, matched ankylosing spondylitis synovial fluid was significantly enriched for disease-linked clones. In ankylosing spondylitis blood, a motif of seven to nine highly homologous TCR beta variants appeared characteristic. Existing reports had already noted some motif variants in reactive arthritis synovial fluid and blood.

TCRdb re-called the 5' RACE reads with MiXCR, one entry per CDR3 protein. This table holds approximately 500,000 distinct CDR3 sequences, 9.5% to 15% found once. A few counts support this clonotype. The antigen remains unidentified. The CDR3 is 14 amino acids. The germline V gene encodes CDR1 DFQATT and CDR2 SNEGSKA (reference sequence). V was clipped by 2 bases and J by 1 base, with 11 bases between them. The chain employs TRBV20-1 and TRBJ1-1; D is undetermined. Sequenced input: blood, either unsorted or a sorted T cell fraction (not recorded which). The receptor was isolated from a male donor with ankylosing spondylitis. The CDR3 is CSARPYTANTEAFF. The CDR3 DNA follows: TGCAGTGCTAGACCTTATACAGCGAACACTGAAGCTTTCTTT.